The clone carrying this T cell receptor (beta chain) was seen a handful of times. Its antigen is unidentified. The sample comes from a study of response to subunit inactivated influenza vaccine. TCRdb recomputed calls from the RT-PCR reads with MiXCR, one row per CDR3 protein. This sample carries hundreds of thousands of distinct CDR3 sequences, 10% to 15% of them seen once, and the ten largest clones take around 14%. Findings and caveats of the study: It was suggested by the authors that few new T cells are recruited by each seasonal influenza vaccination.

V shed 4 bases and J 6 bases; nucleotides not matched to a gene: 12. CDR1 is MNHNS, CDR2 SASEGT, per germline. The CDR3 covers 15 residues. This clonotype was obtained from a man between 50 and 59 years old who received an inactivated influenza vaccine. V gene TRBV6-1 combines with J gene TRBJ2-7; 7 positions match TRBD1. The sample consisted of PBMCs from blood, taken 45 days after vaccination. The CDR3 nucleotides are TGTGCCAGCAGTGGACAGGGTATTATCGGAGCCGAGCAGTACTTC. Translated, it gives CASSGQGIIGAEQYF.